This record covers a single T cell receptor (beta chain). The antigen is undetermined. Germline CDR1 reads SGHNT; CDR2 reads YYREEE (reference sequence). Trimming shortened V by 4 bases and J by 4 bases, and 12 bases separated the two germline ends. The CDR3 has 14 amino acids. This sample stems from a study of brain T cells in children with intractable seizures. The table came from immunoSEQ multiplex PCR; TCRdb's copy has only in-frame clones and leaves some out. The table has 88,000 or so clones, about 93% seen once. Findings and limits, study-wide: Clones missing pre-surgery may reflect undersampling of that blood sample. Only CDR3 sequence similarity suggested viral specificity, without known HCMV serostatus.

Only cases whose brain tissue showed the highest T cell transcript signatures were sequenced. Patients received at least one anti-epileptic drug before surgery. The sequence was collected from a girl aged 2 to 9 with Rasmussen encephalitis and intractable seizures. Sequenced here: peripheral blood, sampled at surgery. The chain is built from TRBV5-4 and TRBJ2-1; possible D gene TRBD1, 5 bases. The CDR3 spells CASSPSQGYNEQFF. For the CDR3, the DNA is TGTGCCAGCAGCCCATCTCAGGGTTACAATGAGCAGTTCTTC.